This T cell receptor beta chain was recovered during a study of T cell responses to AZD1222 COVID-19 vaccine. The germline V gene has CDR1 LNHNV and CDR2 YYDKDF (reference sequence). This CDR3 is 16 amino acids long. V lost 3 bases to trimming and J lost 3 bases; unmatched junction nucleotides: 3. Method: immunoSEQ multiplex PCR; TCRdb's copy keeps in-frame clones and lacks some. The data contain about 150,000 clones, around 89% of them singletons. The chain couples TRBV15 to TRBJ2-1, with TRBD2 matching over 12 bases. The receptor's source is an adult in good health. This sample comprised peripheral blood, obtained on day 0 of AZD1222 vaccination. The CDR3 sequence is CATSRTSGGLYNEQFF. In DNA, the CDR3 is TGTGCCACCAGCAGGACTAGCGGGGGCCTCTACAATGAGCAGTTCTTC.